This T cell receptor beta chain was captured by sequencing in a study of vaccination effects on CD4 cells after COVID-19. About the study: Ahead of sequencing, the ViraFEST assay grew antigen-specific CD4+ T cells using viral peptide pools.

Turning to this clone: Its antigen is undetermined.

Study-level results: Substantial clonal contraction characterized both infection- and vaccine-induced clones late after vaccination. From healthy vaccinees, only 1 of 255 vaccine-induced clones also reacted to common cold coronaviruses.

Cells that had been cultured for roughly 9 days were the source of isolated CD4+ T cells. IL-2 medium supplanted half the medium on days 3 and 7. Profiling relied on immunoSEQ multiplex PCR, and the TCRdb table lists in-frame clones only, not all of them. Of some 39,000 clones in the sample, more than 75% are singletons; the top ten hold less than 3%. The germline V gene encodes CDR1 SGDLS and CDR2 YYNGEE. The CDR3 has 14 amino acids. Trimming cost V 0 bases and J 7 bases, with 8 bases left between them. Sequences were derived from CD4+ T cells from PBMCs cultured without peptide, sampled before COVID-19 vaccination. The rearrangement joins TRBV9 to TRBJ1-6; D is undetermined. The sequence was obtained from a human donor who received a COVID-19 vaccine. The CDR3 DNA reads as TGTGCCAGCAGCGTAGCGACGGGGAATTCACCCCTCCACTTT. Residues: CASSVATGNSPLHF. The full variable domain, with the rest looked up from reference TRBV9 and TRBJ1-6, is DSGVTQTPKHLITATGQRVTLRCSPRSGDLSVYWYQQSLDQGLQFLIQYYNGEERAKGNILERFSAQQFPDLHSELNLSSLELGDSALYFCASSVATGNSPLHFGNGTRLTVT.